Listed below are T cell receptor beta chains from one sample, sequenced in a study of naive and memory T cell subsets. One entry per CDR3 protein results from TCRdb running MiXCR on the 5' RACE reads. The sample has approximately 58,000 distinct CDR3 sequences, around 7.7% seen once. The receptors stem from a male donor in good health. Each CDR3 is given with its conserved first and last residue. Each record gives: J gene, V gene, CDR3 protein.

j_gene: TRBJ2-7
v_gene: TRBV10-3
CDR3aa: CAISTDGAIYEQYF

j_gene: TRBJ2-6
v_gene: TRBV29-1
CDR3aa: CSVGTDSGANVLTF

j_gene: TRBJ2-5
v_gene: TRBV5-5
CDR3aa: CASSLYSSETQYF

j_gene: TRBJ2-7
v_gene: TRBV18
CDR3aa: CASSNRGALSYEQYF

j_gene: TRBJ2-1
v_gene: TRBV2
CDR3aa: CASKEKYSADEQFF

j_gene: TRBJ2-1
v_gene: TRBV7-9
CDR3aa: CASSSLNTLAGGRGNEQFF

j_gene: TRBJ2-5
v_gene: TRBV29-1
CDR3aa: CSLGQETQYF

j_gene: TRBJ1-4
v_gene: TRBV11-2
CDR3aa: CASSFRTGGLDNEKLFF

j_gene: TRBJ1-2
v_gene: TRBV12-3/TRBV12-4
CDR3aa: CASSLVRGNYGYTF

j_gene: TRBJ2-2
v_gene: TRBV3-1
CDR3aa: CASSRSGDTGELFF

j_gene: TRBJ1-2
v_gene: TRBV6-5
CDR3aa: CASSSTRITNYGYTF

j_gene: TRBJ2-5
v_gene: TRBV6-5
CDR3aa: CASSSLTGTGGRETQYF

j_gene: TRBJ2-1
v_gene: TRBV10-2
CDR3aa: CASRRAGGTLYNEQFF

j_gene: TRBJ1-1
v_gene: TRBV5-1
CDR3aa: CASSLGQAASPEAFF

j_gene: TRBJ2-3
v_gene: TRBV28
CDR3aa: CASTSGQGIFTDTQYF

j_gene: TRBJ2-7
v_gene: TRBV20-1
CDR3aa: CSAKGAAVSSYEQYF

j_gene: TRBJ2-1
v_gene: TRBV11-2
CDR3aa: CASSFREGQGVVEQFF

j_gene: TRBJ2-3
v_gene: TRBV19
CDR3aa: CASSIDGGAGDTQYF

j_gene: TRBJ1-1
v_gene: TRBV5-1
CDR3aa: CASSFGTGGNTEAFF

j_gene: TRBJ2-2
v_gene: TRBV2
CDR3aa: CASKRTVELFF

j_gene: TRBJ2-7
v_gene: TRBV20-1
CDR3aa: CSARIEGTNEQYF

j_gene: TRBJ2-7
v_gene: TRBV5-1
CDR3aa: CASSLNTVQGEQYF